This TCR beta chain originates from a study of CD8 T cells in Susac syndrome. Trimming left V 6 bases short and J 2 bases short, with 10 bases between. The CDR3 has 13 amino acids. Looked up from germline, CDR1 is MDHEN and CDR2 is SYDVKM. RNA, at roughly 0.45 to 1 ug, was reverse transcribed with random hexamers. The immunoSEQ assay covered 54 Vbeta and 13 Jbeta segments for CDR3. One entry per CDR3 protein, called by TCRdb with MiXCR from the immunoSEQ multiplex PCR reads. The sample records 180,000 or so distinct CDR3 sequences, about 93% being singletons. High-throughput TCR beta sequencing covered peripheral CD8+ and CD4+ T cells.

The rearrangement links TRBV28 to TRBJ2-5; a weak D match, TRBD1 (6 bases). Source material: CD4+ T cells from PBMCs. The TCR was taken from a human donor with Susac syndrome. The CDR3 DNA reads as TGTGCCAGCAGGCGGACAGCGCAAGAGACCCAGTACTTC. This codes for CASRRTAQETQYF.